In this sample, the clone carrying this T cell receptor (beta chain) turned up a few times. Its specificity is not known. The CDR3 has 19 amino acids. V was clipped by 5 bases and J by 1 base, with 26 bases between them. Germline V gene sequence: CDR1 SEHNR, CDR2 FQNEAQ (reference sequence). These data are taken from a study of post-analysis software for immune sequencing data. Incorporated into the TCR beta cDNA libraries were unique molecular identifiers, which served to reduce PCR and sequencing biases. Via MiXCR, TCRdb re-called the PCR reads, giving one row per CDR3 protein. The sample holds about half a million distinct CDR3 sequences; nearly 45% are singletons and the top ten take about 12%. Study outcomes and limitations: TRBV segments more frequent in patients than in controls numbered five and included TRBV5-6, TRBV5-1 and TRBV20-1.

The TCR originated in a girl between 10 and 17 years old with multiple sclerosis. This chain links TRBV7-9 with TRBJ2-5; possibly TRBD2 for D (6 bases). The sequencing sample was made of blood. The chain's CDR3 is CASSTNKGGVDGLQETQYF. The DNA of the CDR3 is TGTGCCAGCAGCACAAATAAGGGAGGTGTTGACGGACTCCAAGAGACCCAGTACTTC.